This T cell receptor beta chain comes out of a study of CD8+ T cells in alopecia areata (dated by TCRdb to 2016 to 2019). Context from the whole study: The treated patients took part in an open-label pilot trial in which moderate-to-severe alopecia areata was treated with oral tofacitinib at 5 to 10 mg twice daily. Clonality in the scalp was compared among normal scalp (n=4), patchy alopecia areata scalp (n=8), and alopecia totalis/universalis scalp (n=8). For the treated patients, the SALT score, which quantifies what percentage of scalp surface area is affected, served as the measure of disease severity. Biopsies were taken from tofacitinib-treated patients at baseline and at 4 and 24 weeks of treatment, and a later scalp biopsy was taken in several of the tofacitinib-treated patients. High-throughput TCRbeta sequencing was used to examine T cell clonal expansion in alopecia areata in both the C3H/HeJ mouse model and human patients. RNA came from the PAXgene miRNA kit for fixed scalp, the miRNeasy kit for PBMCs, and the RNeasy kit for mouse skin. On the human side, TCRbeta sequencing was run on scalp tissue and on sorted CD4+ and CD8+ peripheral blood T cells from healthy controls and from alopecia areata patients with either patchy or totalis/universalis disease. Patients received tofacitinib for 6 to 18 months and were then followed off drug for 6 months to check for delayed response and recurrence. immunoSEQ multiplex PCR using 35 Vbeta forward primers and 13 Jbeta reverse primers was used to amplify TCRbeta CDR3 regions.

Points the paper makes about the study in general: During tofacitinib treatment, many expanded lesional clones remained in scalp and blood, and this persistence may partly explain relapse after treatment is stopped. The treated cohort was small, with a single nonresponder, so links between baseline CD8+ expansion and response need larger studies. Unlike mouse skin, where gammadelta T cells dominate, normal human skin contains resident alphabeta T cells that get sequenced too, which complicates analysis of the scalp TCR repertoire. Compared with mice, TCR sequences shared between patients were less clear, possibly partly because of HLA diversity across the patient population. Scalp clonality and the number of expanded CD8+ clones among the top 100 scalp clones were significantly decreased by tofacitinib. Compared with normal scalp, lesional scalp, particularly in alopecia totalis/universalis, had higher clonality and more expanded CD8+ clones, which suggests antigenic drive.

Reading the label with the study, this specimen's time point is: about 25 weeks on oral tofacitinib. The treatment or condition label for this specimen denotes: oral pan-JAK inhibitor, 5-10 mg twice daily. From alopecia areata patients, peripheral blood was collected along with lesional scalp punch biopsies. After PBMCs were isolated by density centrifugation and stained for CD3, CD4 and CD8, a FACSAria was used to sort CD4+ and CD8+ T cells. This clone showed up just a few times. This clone's antigen is unknown. Per-nucleotide qualities are absent, and no much larger clonotype sits a single base away. The CDR3 covers 13 residues, taking in both the cysteine and the phenylalanine. Only CDR3 DNA remains: 39 bases, in frame from the first base. Unmatched junction bases come to 1, with V trimmed by 4 bases and J by 1 base. Reading the germline V gene gives CDR1 SQVTM and CDR2 ANQGSEA. To prepare the library, the immunoSEQ multiplex PCR assay was applied. For TCR sequencing, RNA was extracted from every sample and reverse transcribed into cDNA to serve as template. SuperScript III was used for first-strand cDNA synthesis, primed with a 2:1 mix of oligo-dT and random hexamers. Amplification bias was assessed with a synthetic immune receptor repertoire, and residual bias was removed computationally. The paper's data handling went like this. After raw reads were preprocessed to remove errors, the CDR3 was defined following IMGT conventions as running from the conserved cysteine to phenylalanine. Clonality was calculated as 1 minus Shannon entropy normalized by log2 of the number of productive unique TCRs. CD4 or CD8 identity of scalp clones was inferred by cross-referencing scalp TCRbeta sequences with sorted blood CD4 and CD8 repertoires. TCRdb's version of the immuneACCESS table is confined to in-frame rearrangements and falls short of the full clone set. An unresolved V gene accounts for under half of the shortfall where checked; the remainder is of unknown origin. V and J calls and clone size are as listed in that table; D and trimming were resolved from the DNA. This sample comprises about 180,000 clones, roughly 50% of them detected only once. Less than 14% of the sample is held by the ten biggest clonotypes.

The source was CD8+ T cells sorted from blood, collected at week 24, from a patient treated with tofacitinib. This TCR was sampled from a human donor with alopecia areata. This sequence uses TRBV29-1 and TRBJ2-7, with 10 central nucleotides matching TRBD1. The CDR3 region reads CSVGQGASYEQYF. In nucleotides, the sequence is TGCAGCGTTGGACAGGGGGCATCCTACGAGCAGTACTTC.